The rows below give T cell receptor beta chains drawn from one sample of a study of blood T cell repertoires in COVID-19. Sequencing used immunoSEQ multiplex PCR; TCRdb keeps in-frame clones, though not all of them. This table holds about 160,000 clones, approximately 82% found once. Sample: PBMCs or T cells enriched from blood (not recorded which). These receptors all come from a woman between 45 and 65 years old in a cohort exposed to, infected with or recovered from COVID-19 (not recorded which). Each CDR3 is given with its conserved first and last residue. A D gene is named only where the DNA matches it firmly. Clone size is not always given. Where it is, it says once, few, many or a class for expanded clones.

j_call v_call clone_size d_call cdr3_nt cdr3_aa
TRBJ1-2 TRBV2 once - TGTGCCAGTCGTGGGGACTCCAACTATGGCTACACCTTC CASRGDSNYGYTF
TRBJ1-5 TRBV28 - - TGTGCCAGCAGTTTTCCGTCTCCAGGGTTAAGCAATCAGCCCCAGCATTTT CASSFPSPGLSNQPQHF
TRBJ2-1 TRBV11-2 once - TGTGCCAGCCGGACTACCACCTTGGGCAATGAGCAGTTCTTC CASRTTTLGNEQFF
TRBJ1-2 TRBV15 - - TGTGCCACCAGCAGAGCGCGTACCCGCTATGGCTACACCTTC CATSRARTRYGYTF
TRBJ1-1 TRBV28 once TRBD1 TGTGCCAGCAGTCTGGGACAGGCGAACACTGAAGCTTTCTTT CASSLGQANTEAFF
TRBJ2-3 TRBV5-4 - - TGTGCCAGCAGCTTGGACTTGCGGGCAACAGATACGCAGTATTTT CASSLDLRATDTQYF
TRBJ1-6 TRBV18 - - TGTGCCAGCTCACCCCCCTTACAGGGATCACCCCTCCACTTT CASSPPLQGSPLHF
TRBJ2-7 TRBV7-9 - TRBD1 TGTGCCAGCAGCCCAGGACAGGGGGCTTCGGACGAGCAGTACTTC CASSPGQGASDEQYF
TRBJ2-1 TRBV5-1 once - TGCGCCAGCAGCGCCACTACCAGTGGTGAGCAGTTCTTC CASSATTSGEQFF
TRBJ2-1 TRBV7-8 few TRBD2 TGTGCCAGCAGCCGGGACTACTACAATGAGCAGTTCTTC CASSRDYYNEQFF
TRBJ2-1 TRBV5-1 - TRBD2 TGCGCCAGCAGCTCGGGACTAGCGGGGGCAGACTCCTACAATGAGCAGTTCTTC CASSSGLAGADSYNEQFF
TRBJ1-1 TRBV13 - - TGTGCCAGCAGCTTAGGCCGGCGAGGACAGTTGAACACTGAAGCTTTCTTT CASSLGRRGQLNTEAFF
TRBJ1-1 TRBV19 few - TGTGCCAGTAGTAACCGGGACTCACTGGAAGCTTTCTTT CASSNRDSLEAFF
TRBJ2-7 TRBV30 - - TGTGCCTGGAGACGGCCGGGACTGCACTCCTACGAGCAGTACTTC CAWRRPGLHSYEQYF
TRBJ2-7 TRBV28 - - TGTGCCAGCAGTTTGTCAGGGGCCGAAGTCCGTCCCTACGAGCAGTACTTC CASSLSGAEVRPYEQYF
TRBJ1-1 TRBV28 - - TGTGCCAGCAGTTTATTCACAGGACCCGAAGTAGCTTTCTTT CASSLFTGPEVAFF